One and the same sample provided the 10 T cell receptor beta chains below, sequenced in a study of T cell repertoires in cytomegalovirus infection. TCRdb analysed the reads with MiXCR anew, one entry per CDR3 protein. This table has about 140,000 distinct CDR3 sequences, 5.5% to 7% appearing once. The sequencing input was PBMCs. Source of these receptors: a human donor in good health (CMV status not recorded). Some clones in this sample may be carry-over from other donors' samples.

At least ten counts were recorded for this clonotype. This chain links TRBV7-6 with TRBJ1-1; TRBD1 is a possible D gene (5 bases). V lost 5 bases to trimming and J lost 1 base, with 17 bases between them. CDR1 SGHVS and CDR2 FNYEAQ come from the germline V gene. The CDR3 runs to 16 residues. CDR3 sequence reads: CASSPYLGTGNTEAFF. The DNA for the CDR3 is TGTGCCAGCAGCCCGTACCTCGGGACTGGGAACACTGAAGCTTTCTTT.

This clonotype came up many times. The V and J genes are TRBV7-2 and TRBJ2-5, with D perhaps matching TRBD1 (5 bases). Germline-derived CDR1 and CDR2 are SGHTA and FQGNSA. Trimming removed 10 bases from V and 1 base from J, with 13 bases in between. The CDR3 covers 13 residues. Written as DNA, the CDR3 is TGTGCCACCCTAGTTAGGGGCCAAGAGACCCAGTACTTC. This codes for CATLVRGQETQYF. Using reference TRBV7-2 and TRBJ2-5 for the parts outside the CDR3, the full variable domain is GAGVSQSPSNKVTEKGKDVELRCDPISGHTALYWYRQSLGQGLEFLIYFQGNSAPDKSGLPSDRFSAERTGGSVSTLTIQRTQQEDSAVYLCATLVRGQETQYFGPGTRLLVL.

This clonotype was observed many times. This sequence joins TRBV7-8 and TRBJ1-5; D gene unclear. V was cut by 5 bases and J by 6 bases, with 14 bases left in between. Germline CDR1 and CDR2: SGHVS and FQNEAQ. The CDR3 runs to 14 residues. The CDR3 DNA reads as TGTGCCAGCAGCCACTTTGGAGGCCTTCAGCCCCAGCATTTT. This encodes CASSHFGGLQPQHF.

This clonotype was detected ten times or more. Here the CDR3 DNA reads TGTGCCAGCAGTGAAGGGACAGATCTCTATGGCTACACCTTC. Protein product: CASSEGTDLYGYTF. The chain employs TRBV2 and TRBJ1-2, with a tentative D call TRBD1 (6 bases). The CDR3 has 14 residues. Per germline, CDR1 SNHLY and CDR2 FYNNEI. The V gene lost 1 base and the J gene lost 4 bases, with 10 bases spanning the gap.

This clonotype was counted ten times or more. The chain employs TRBV7-2 and TRBJ2-1; 13 bases fit TRBD2. This CDR3 has 16 amino acids. V dropped 5 bases and J dropped 4; count of bases not matched to a gene: 5. CDR1 and CDR2 (germline): SGHTA, FQGNSA. CDR3 in DNA: TGTGCCAGCAGCAAAAGGACTAGCGGGGGATACAATGAGCAGTTCTTC. This translates into CASSKRTSGGYNEQFF.

This clonotype was seen only a few times. The chain is built from TRBV5-6 and TRBJ1-6; TRBD1 matches at 8 bases. V was clipped by 0 bases and J by 4 bases; unmatched bases: 9. The germline gives CDR1 SGHDT, CDR2 YYEEEE. The CDR3 sequence is 18 residues long. CDR3 nucleotides: TGTGCCAGCAGCTTGGGGGTGACAGGGGCTCCGTATAATTCACCCCTCCACTTT. It codes for CASSLGVTGAPYNSPLHF.

Comment on this clonotype: One base away lies a much larger clone, so this may be a sequencing read error. The rearrangement uses TRBV5-1 and TRBJ2-3; 14 bases are a match to TRBD2. CDR3 length: 19 residues. The germline V gene encodes CDR1 SGHRS and CDR2 YFSETQ. V gave up 3 bases and J gave up 3 bases; unmatched junction bases: 12. CDR3: CASSWGLAGVSSETDTQYF. The DNA for the CDR3 is TGCGCCAGCAGCTGGGGACTAGCGGGGGTCTCGTCTGAGACAGATACGCAGTATTTT.

Only a few counts were recorded for this clonotype. This rearrangement joins TRBV4-3 to TRBJ1-2; D remains unclear. The CDR3 is made up of 15 amino acids. Germline V lookup: CDR1 LGHNA, CDR2 YSLEER. The V gene lost 0 bases and the J gene lost 2 bases, with 10 bases spanning the gap. CDR3: CASSQEVSENYGYTF. The CDR3 nucleotides are TGCGCCAGCAGCCAAGAAGTTTCAGAGAACTATGGCTACACCTTC.

This clonotype was counted many times. This chain uses TRBV7-2 with TRBJ2-3; the match to TRBD2 covers 13 bases. Losses at the gene ends were 3 bases for V and 1 base for J; bases not matched to a gene: 4. Looked up from germline, CDR1 is SGHTA and CDR2 is FQGNSA. This CDR3 has 17 residues. The chain's CDR3 is CASSLAGLAGGTDTQYF. CDR3 sequence (DNA): TGTGCCAGCAGCTTGGCCGGACTAGCGGGGGGCACAGATACGCAGTATTTT.

This clonotype occurred a few times. The chain recombines TRBV5-1 with TRBJ2-1, with D possibly TRBD1 on 6 matching bases. V was pared by 4 bases and J by 2 bases, with 13 bases between. Germline assignment: CDR1 SGHRS and CDR2 YFSETQ. The CDR3 runs 15 residues. The CDR3 here is CASSLGDTTYNEQFF. The CDR3 DNA is TGCGCCAGCAGCCTTGGGGACACTACCTACAATGAGCAGTTCTTC.